This T cell receptor beta chain was sequenced in a study of siplizumab effects on memory and regulatory T cells. The assay covered some 98,000 TCR templates per sample. Profiling relied on immunoSEQ multiplex PCR, and the TCRdb table lists in-frame clones only, not all of them. The sample includes around 86,000 clones, 90% to 95% of them seen just once. Germline values: CDR1 SGHAT, CDR2 FQNNGV. Trimming removed 5 bases from V and 2 bases from J; junction bases left unmatched: 12. The CDR3 totals 17 residues. In regard to this clone: Its antigen is not identified.

Regarding the study as a whole: Versus roughly 27% in controls, the mappable alloreactive CD4+ clones averaged around 68% Treg-derived with siplizumab. Tregs proliferating in siplizumab cultures lacked confirmation of their suppressive function.

This sequence originates from a human donor in good health. The chain joins TRBV11-2 to TRBJ1-3; the match to TRBD1 covers 7 bases. Sequenced sample: non-Treg CD4+ T cells sorted from blood. This CDR3 reads CASSAHPGQLTGNTIYF. The CDR3 DNA sequence: TGTGCCAGCAGCGCACACCCGGGACAGCTTACTGGAAACACCATATATTTT.